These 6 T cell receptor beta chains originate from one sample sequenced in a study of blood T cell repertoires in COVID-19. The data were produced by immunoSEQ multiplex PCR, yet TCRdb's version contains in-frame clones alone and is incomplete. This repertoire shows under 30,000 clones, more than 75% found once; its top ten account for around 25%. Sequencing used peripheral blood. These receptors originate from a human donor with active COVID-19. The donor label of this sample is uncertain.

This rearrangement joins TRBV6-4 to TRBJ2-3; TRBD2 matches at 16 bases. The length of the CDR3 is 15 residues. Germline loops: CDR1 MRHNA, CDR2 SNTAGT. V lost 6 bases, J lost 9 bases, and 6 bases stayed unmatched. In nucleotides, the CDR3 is TGTGCCAGCAGAGAGGGGACTAGCGGGGGGGAAACGCAGTATTTT. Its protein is CASREGTSGGETQYF.

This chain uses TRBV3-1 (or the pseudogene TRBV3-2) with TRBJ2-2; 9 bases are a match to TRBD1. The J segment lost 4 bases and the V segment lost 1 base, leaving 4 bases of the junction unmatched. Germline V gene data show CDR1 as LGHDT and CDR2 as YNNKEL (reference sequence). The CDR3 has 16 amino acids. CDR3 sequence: CASSQGTGVRTGELFF. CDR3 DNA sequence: TGTGCCAGCAGCCAAGGGACAGGGGTTCGCACCGGGGAGCTGTTTTTT.

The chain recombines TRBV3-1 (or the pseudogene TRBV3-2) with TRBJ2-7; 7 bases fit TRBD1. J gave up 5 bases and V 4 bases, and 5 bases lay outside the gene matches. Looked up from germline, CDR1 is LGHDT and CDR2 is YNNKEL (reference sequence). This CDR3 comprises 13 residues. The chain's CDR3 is CASSLGGQNEQYF. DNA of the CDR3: TGTGCCAGCAGCCTTGGGGGACAGAACGAGCAGTACTTC.

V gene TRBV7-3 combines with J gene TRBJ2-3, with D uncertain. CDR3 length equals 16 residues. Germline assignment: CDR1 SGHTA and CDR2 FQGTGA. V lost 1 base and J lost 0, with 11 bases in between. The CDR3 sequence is CASSLIPGGSTDTQYF. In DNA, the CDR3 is TGTGCCAGCAGCTTAATTCCGGGTGGTAGCACAGATACGCAGTATTTT.

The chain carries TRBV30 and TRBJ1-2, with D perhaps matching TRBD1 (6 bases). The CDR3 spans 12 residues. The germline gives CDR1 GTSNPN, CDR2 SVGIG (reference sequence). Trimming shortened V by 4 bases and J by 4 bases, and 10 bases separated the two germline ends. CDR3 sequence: CAWNRASYGYTF. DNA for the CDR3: TGTGCCTGGAACAGGGCGAGCTATGGCTACACCTTC.

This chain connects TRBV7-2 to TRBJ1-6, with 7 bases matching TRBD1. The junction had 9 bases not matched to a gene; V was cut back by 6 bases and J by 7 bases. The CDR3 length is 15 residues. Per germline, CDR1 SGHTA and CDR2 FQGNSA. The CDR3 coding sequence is TGTGCCAGCAGTCAGACAGGGCAGGACAATTCACCCCTCCACTTT. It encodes CASSQTGQDNSPLHF.